The 22 T cell receptor beta chains presented below share a single source sample, sequenced in a study of response to subunit inactivated influenza vaccine. TCRdb reprocessed the RT-PCR reads via MiXCR and lists one record per CDR3 protein. Of some 500,000 distinct CDR3 sequences in the sample, approximately 15% were seen once. The material was CD4+ T cells sorted from PBMCs, obtained less than 25 months after vaccination. These receptors were taken from a man between 45 and 75 years old who received an inactivated influenza vaccine.

The chain is built from TRBV5-6 and TRBJ2-7; no clear D. CDR1 is SGHDT and CDR2 is YYEEEE in the germline V gene. Trimming took 0 bases from V and 4 from J, leaving 11 bases between them. The CDR3 spans 14 residues. In DNA form, the CDR3 reads TGTGCCAGCAGCTTGGCCCGGAGTGGGTACGAGCAGTACTTC. The encoded protein is CASSLARSGYEQYF.

This clonotype was picked up many times. This chain connects TRBV7-8 to TRBJ2-7, with a weak D call TRBD1 (5 bases). Germline V gene sequence: CDR1 SGHVS, CDR2 FQNEAQ. CDR3 length: 14 amino acids. Trimming took off 1 base at V and 3 bases at J, with 10 bases between the two ends. Written as DNA, the CDR3 is TGTGCCAGCAGCTTAGGGAGACAGATCTACGAGCAGTACTTC. Translating gives CASSLGRQIYEQYF.

The rearrangement joins TRBV29-1 to TRBJ2-7; D tentatively fits TRBD1 or TRBD2 (5 bases each). This CDR3 region has 13 residues. CDR1 is SQVTM and CDR2 is ANQGSEA in the germline V gene. V was pared by 6 bases and J by 4 bases, with 16 bases between. The CDR3 protein is CSVRGRLGYEQYF. CDR3 in DNA: TGCAGCGTGAGGGGCAGGTTAGGGTACGAGCAGTACTTC.

The rearrangement joins TRBV6-1 to TRBJ2-4; the D is unclear. Germline-derived CDR1 and CDR2 are MNHNS and SASEGT. The CDR3 runs 13 residues. The V end was cut by 0 bases, the J end by 7 bases, with 7 bases between. The CDR3, as DNA: TGTGCCAGCAGTGAAGCAATGGGGAACATTCAGTACTTC. Residues: CASSEAMGNIQYF.

A few counts support this clonotype. The chain uses TRBV3-1 and TRBJ2-5; no clear D. Trimming stripped 1 base from V and 7 bases from J, with 10 bases between. The CDR3 spans 13 residues. The germline V gene encodes CDR1 LGHDT and CDR2 YNNKEL (reference sequence). The CDR3 nucleotides are TGTGCCAGCAGCCAAGGGCCTGACCGGACCCAGTACTTC. Translating gives CASSQGPDRTQYF.

The chain recombines TRBV28 with TRBJ1-1, with a possible D match to TRBD1 (5 bases). The CDR3 is 13 amino acids. V gave up 11 bases and J gave up 0 bases, with 13 bases separating them. Germline-derived CDR1 and CDR2 are MDHEN and SYDVKM. CDR3 sequence: CAERAGLNTEAFF. The CDR3 DNA reads as TGTGCCGAGAGGGCAGGGCTGAACACTGAAGCTTTCTTT.

This clonotype was recorded a few times. The rearrangement joins TRBV28 to TRBJ2-6; D tentatively reads TRBD1 or TRBD2 (5 bases each). The CDR3 extends over 16 amino acids. CDR1 and CDR2 (germline): MDHEN, SYDVKM. Trimming took 10 bases from V and 1 from J, leaving 17 bases between them. As DNA, the CDR3 is TGTGCCACCGATCCGGGACCCGTGTCTGGGGCCAACGTCCTGACTTTC. Translating gives CATDPGPVSGANVLTF.

Only one count was recorded for this clonotype. CDR3 nucleotides: TGTGCCAGCAGTCTTCAGGGTATGGAGGGCTACACCTTC. Translating it yields CASSLQGMEGYTF. The gene calls are TRBV7-9 and TRBJ1-2; possibly TRBD1 for D (5 bases). Germline loops: CDR1 SEHNR, CDR2 FQNEAQ (reference sequence). The CDR3 is 13 residues long. Trimming shortened V by 6 bases and J by 8 bases, and 16 bases separated the two germline ends.

This clonotype was counted a few times. The genes are TRBV11-2 and TRBJ1-4; 8 bases map to TRBD1. CDR1 SGHAT and CDR2 FQNNGV come from the germline V gene. With V trimmed by 3 bases and J by 4 bases, 10 bases remained unmatched. The CDR3 is made up of 17 amino acids. The CDR3 sequence is CASSFSTGGEFNEKLFF. Here the CDR3 DNA reads TGTGCCAGCAGCTTTTCAACAGGGGGAGAGTTTAATGAAAAACTGTTTTTT.

The table lists this clonotype with a few counts. The rearrangement links TRBV19 to TRBJ1-2, with D unclear. This CDR3 contains 13 residues. V was pared by 3 bases and J by 5 bases, with 10 bases between. CDR1 is LNHDA, CDR2 SQIVND, per germline (reference sequence). The CDR3, as DNA: TGTGCCAGTAGTATGAGGAGCCCATATGGCTACACCTTC. Amino acid sequence: CASSMRSPYGYTF.

This sequence joins TRBV4-1 and TRBJ1-5; no firm D call. From germline, CDR1 is MGHRA and CDR2 YSYEKL. The V and J ends lost 1 base and 0 bases respectively, with 10 bases between them. This CDR3 comprises 16 residues. CDR3 protein: CASSQGALYSNQPQHF. In DNA, the CDR3 is TGCGCCAGCAGCCAAGGCGCCCTTTATAGCAATCAGCCCCAGCATTTT.

The chain carries TRBV29-1 and TRBJ1-1; maybe TRBD1 (6 bases). CDR3 length: 16 amino acids. V was shortened by 7 bases and J by 7 bases, with 28 bases between the two germline ends. Germline CDR1 SQVTM, CDR2 ANQGSEA. The CDR3 loop reads CSATTSNPGAVVEAFF. The CDR3 region has the DNA TGCAGCGCTACGACGAGTAACCCGGGGGCGGTTGTTGAAGCTTTCTTT.

The rearrangement uses TRBV21-1 and TRBJ1-1; the D call TRBD1 from the table was never checked on the DNA. TRBV21-1 is a recognized pseudogene. The CDR3 consists of 16 residues. The CDR3 DNA reads TGTGCCAGCAGCAAAATACACCCCCCCTGGTACACTGAAGCTTTCTTT. As protein: CASSKIHPPWYTEAFF.

This chain links TRBV7-2 with TRBJ2-6, with a possible D match to TRBD2 (5 bases). Germline V CDR1 and CDR2: SGHTA, FQGNSA. The CDR3 is 15 amino acids. Trimming removed 6 bases at V and 2 bases at J, with 11 bases between. The DNA for the CDR3 is TGTGCCAGCAGTTCCACGGGAACTGGGGCCAACGTCCTGACTTTC. Amino acid sequence: CASSSTGTGANVLTF.

This clonotype appeared a single time. This clone may be a read error of a much larger clone one base away. This sequence joins TRBV7-2 and TRBJ2-7; 13 bases align to TRBD2. Per germline, CDR1 SGHTA and CDR2 FQGNSA. J gave up 3 bases and V 5 bases, and 1 base lay outside the gene matches. The CDR3 has 14 amino acids. The CDR3 coding sequence is TGTGCCAGCAGCCGGACTAGCGGGGGCTACGAGCAGTACTTC. Protein product: CASSRTSGGYEQYF.

This chain connects TRBV6-1 to TRBJ1-1, with D unresolved. The germline V and J ends were trimmed by 5 bases and 4 bases, with 11 bases remaining between them. The germline V gene encodes CDR1 MNHNS and CDR2 SASEGT. CDR3 length equals 13 residues. CDR3 sequence: CASSPQIGTEAFF. In nucleotides, the CDR3 is TGTGCCAGCAGTCCCCAAATAGGCACTGAAGCTTTCTTT.

This clonotype was seen more than once but under ten times. This chain links TRBV2 with TRBJ2-1; the match to TRBD1 covers 10 bases. Trimming cost V 6 bases and J 3 bases; bases outside gene matches: 5. CDR3 length: 15 residues. Germline assignment: CDR1 SNHLY and CDR2 FYNNEI. CDR3 nucleotide sequence: TGTGCCAGCAGATCGGGACAGGGGAACTACAATGAGCAGTTCTTC. Translating it yields CASRSGQGNYNEQFF.

There are many counts of this clonotype. Compared with germline, one end of the junction differs, possibly owing to a read error. This chain links TRBV27 with TRBJ1-5; the D gene is possibly TRBD1 (5 bases). The CDR3 sequence is 14 residues long. Germline CDR1 and CDR2: MNHEY and SMNVEV (reference sequence). CDR3 bases: TGCGCCAGCAGCCGGCAGGGAGGTAATCAGCCCCAGCATTTT. The encoded protein is CASSRQGGNQPQHF.

The chain employs TRBV9 and TRBJ2-2; 8 nucleotides line up with TRBD1. Trimming cost V 3 bases and J 6 bases; bases outside gene matches: 4. The CDR3 is 14 amino acids. The germline CDR1 and CDR2 sequences are SGDLS and YYNGEE. The CDR3 nucleotides are TGTGCCAGCAGCGAACTGACAGGGGCCGGGGAGCTGTTTTTT. Translated: CASSELTGAGELFF.

The chain links TRBV6-4 to TRBJ1-1; D unclear. The CDR3 runs 13 residues. V lost 8 bases and J lost 0, with 10 bases in between. Looked up from germline, CDR1 is MRHNA and CDR2 is SNTAGT. In nucleotides, the CDR3 is TGTGCCAGCGGATTGGGGATGAACACTGAAGCTTTCTTT. Its protein product is CASGLGMNTEAFF.

V gene TRBV9 combines with J gene TRBJ2-1, with unresolved D. V gave up 2 bases and J gave up 8 bases, with 11 bases separating them. CDR3 length: 13 residues. Germline V gives CDR1 SGDLS, CDR2 YYNGEE. CDR3 amino acids: CASSVRPDDEQFF. The DNA for the CDR3 is TGTGCCAGCAGCGTGAGACCAGACGATGAGCAGTTCTTC. Based on the CDR3 plus reference TRBV9 and TRBJ2-1, the full variable domain is DSGVTQTPKHLITATGQRVTLRCSPRSGDLSVYWYQQSLDQGLQFLIQYYNGEERAKGNILERFSAQQFPDLHSELNLSSLELGDSALYFCASSVRPDDEQFFGPGTRLTVL.

This clonotype was observed a handful of times. This chain uses TRBV4-3 with TRBJ1-4, with a tentative D call TRBD1 (5 bases). The CDR3 spans 16 residues. V lost 2 bases and J lost 7, with 17 bases in between. Per the germline V gene, CDR1 is LGHNA and CDR2 is YSLEER. In DNA, the CDR3 is TGCGCCAGCAGCCAACCTATCCAGGGCGGGGGTGAAAAACTGTTTTTT. It is translated as CASSQPIQGGGEKLFF.